A selection of T cell receptor beta chains follows, all from one sample in a study of blood T cell repertoires in COVID-19. Some clones are missing from TCRdb's copy, which holds only in-frame ones; the method was immunoSEQ multiplex PCR. Here the sample spans under 350,000 clones, 90% being singletons. The sequenced material came from peripheral blood. These receptor sequences come from a woman in her twenties or thirties with COVID-19, enrolled during active disease. Both conserved end residues are part of each CDR3. A D gene is named only where the DNA matches it firmly. The size entry is marked missing in some rows and otherwise reads once, few, many or a size class.

.	.	TRBV19	TRBJ1-4	TGTGCCAGTAGTATAATCCGGGGGGCGACTAATGAAAAACTGTTTTTT	CASSIIRGATNEKLFF
.	.	TRBV19	TRBJ2-7	TGTGCCAGTAGTATAGTTCACTACGAGCAGTACTTC	CASSIVHYEQYF
.	.	TRBV9	TRBJ1-6	TGTGCCAGCAGCGTAGCTGGGCCCCCAATTTCACCCCTCCACTTT	CASSVAGPPISPLHF
.	.	TRBV9	TRBJ2-1	TGTGCCAGCAGCGTAGGCGGGGCCTCCTACAATGAGCAGTTCTTC	CASSVGGASYNEQFF
once	TRBD2	TRBV7-2	TRBJ2-3	TGTGCCAGCAGCCCGGGACTAGCGGGAGGCACAGATACGCAGTATTTT	CASSPGLAGGTDTQYF
.	.	TRBV15	TRBJ1-2	TGTGCCACCAGCCCCCGGGAAATAGGCCCAGGCTACACCTTC	CATSPREIGPGYTF
.	.	TRBV9	TRBJ1-1	TGTGCCAGCAGCGTACAACCGGGAGGGGGAACTGAAGTTTTCTTT	CASSVQPGGGTEVFF
.	.	TRBV7-8	TRBJ2-1	TGTGCCAGCAGCCCCCCCAGGGCAGATGAGCAGTTCTTC	CASSPPRADEQFF
.	TRBD1	TRBV30	TRBJ2-7	TGTGCCTGCCAGTCTCCGGGACAGGGGACGACACGCGAGCAGTACTTC	CACQSPGQGTTREQYF
.	.	TRBV7-9	TRBJ2-1	TGTGCCAGCAGCTTAGGAGGCCGGGCCTACAATGAGCAGTTCTTC	CASSLGGRAYNEQFF
.	TRBD1	TRBV6-4	TRBJ1-1	TGTGCCAGCAGTGAGCGCGGGACAGGGACTTTTTGGAACACTGAAGCTTTCTTT	CASSERGTGTFWNTEAFF
.	.	TRBV7-2	TRBJ2-1	TGTGCCAGCAGCTTACCGAACTACTACAATGAGCAGTTCTTC	CASSLPNYYNEQFF
.	TRBD1	TRBV18	TRBJ2-2	TGTGCCAGCTCGTTTTCCGGGACAGGGACCGGGGAGCTGTTTTTT	CASSFSGTGTGELFF
.	.	TRBV24-1	TRBJ2-5	TGTGCCACCAGTGACCCCGACATCTTTCGGGAGACCCAGTACTTC	CATSDPDIFRETQYF
.	TRBD2	TRBV19	TRBJ2-1	TGTGCCAGTAGGCCACTAGCGGAGCCCTACAATGAGCAGTTCTTC	CASRPLAEPYNEQFF
.	TRBD1	TRBV6-5	TRBJ1-2	TGTGCCAGCAGTTACCGGGACAGGGGGCGCCGGGGCTACACCTTC	CASSYRDRGRRGYTF
.	.	TRBV5-5	TRBJ1-1	TGTGCCAGCACCTTCATAGGGGGGGCGCTCACTGAAGCTTTCTTT	CASTFIGGALTEAFF
.	TRBD2	TRBV5-1	TRBJ2-1	TGCGCCAGCAGCTTGCGCTTACTAGCGGGAGACTGGGCCCGCAATGAGCAGTTCTTC	CASSLRLLAGDWARNEQFF
.	TRBD2	TRBV28	TRBJ2-3	TGTGCCAGCAGTTTGGGAGGGAGTAGGGCAGATACGCAGTATTTT	CASSLGGSRADTQYF
.	.	TRBV20-1	TRBJ2-1	TGCAGTGCTAGTCCAGCGGGCTCCTACAATGAGCAGTTCTTC	CSASPAGSYNEQFF
.	.	TRBV2	TRBJ1-1	TGTGCCAGCAGTGAAGCGACACAGACGACTGAAGCTTTCTTT	CASSEATQTTEAFF
.	.	TRBV6-5	TRBJ1-4	TGTGCCAGCAGTTACAGGGGGGGACGGGAAAAACTGTTTTTT	CASSYRGGREKLFF
.	TRBD1	TRBV2	TRBJ2-1	TGTGCCAGCTCAACAGGGGGCAAGGATGAGCAGTTCTTC	CASSTGGKDEQFF
.	TRBD2	TRBV28	TRBJ2-1	TGTGCCACCACCCGGGCGGGAGAAAGGTCCTACAATGAGCAGTTCTTC	CATTRAGERSYNEQFF
.	.	TRBV9	TRBJ2-2	TGTGCCAGCAGCGTATACAACCGAGGACACCCAGGCGCCGGGGAGCTGTTTTTT	CASSVYNRGHPGAGELFF
.	.	TRBV6-4	TRBJ2-1	TGTGCCAGCAGTGACGGCTCTTGGAATGAGCAGTTCTTC	CASSDGSWNEQFF
.	TRBD1	TRBV28	TRBJ1-4	TGTGCCAGCAGCCTGCTTGGCAGGGGGAATGAAAAACTGTTTTTT	CASSLLGRGNEKLFF
.	TRBD1	TRBV19	TRBJ2-2	TGTGCCAGTAGTTCCCGCGACAGGGGGAACACCGGGGAGCTGTTTTTT	CASSSRDRGNTGELFF
.	TRBD1	TRBV3-1/TRBV3-2	TRBJ1-1	TGTGCCAGCAGCCAAGATAGACAGGGGAGAGCTTTCTTT	CASSQDRQGRAFF
.	TRBD1	TRBV5-1	TRBJ1-6	TGCGCCAGCAGCTTGTATTCAGACAGGGGGTACCAAGGTTCGAATTCACCCCTCCACTTT	CASSLYSDRGYQGSNSPLHF
.	TRBD1	TRBV6-2/TRBV6-3	TRBJ1-5	TGTGCCAGCAGTCGGACAGGCGATGCCGCTTATAGCAATCAGCCCCAGCATTTT	CASSRTGDAAYSNQPQHF
.	.	TRBV6-5	TRBJ1-1	TGTGCCAGCAGTTACCAGGGGCGGAACACTGAAGCTTTCTTT	CASSYQGRNTEAFF
.	.	TRBV4-3	TRBJ2-1	TGCGCCAGCAGCCAAGAGGTACTAGCTGGTAATGAGCAGTTCTTC	CASSQEVLAGNEQFF
.	.	TRBV27	TRBJ1-5	TGTGCCAGCAGTCCTGGACAATCTAGCAATCAGCCCCAGCATTTT	CASSPGQSSNQPQHF
.	.	TRBV4-3	TRBJ1-2	TGCGCCAGCAGCCAAGATGGGGGGGCCAACTATGGCTACACCTTC	CASSQDGGANYGYTF
.	TRBD1	TRBV27	TRBJ2-7	TGTGCCAGCAGTTTCGATGGGACAGGGTGGTACGAGCAGTACTTC	CASSFDGTGWYEQYF
.	.	TRBV4-2	TRBJ2-2	TGTGCCAGCAGCCAAGTCCCAGGGTACACCGGGGAGCTGTTTTTT	CASSQVPGYTGELFF
.	.	TRBV20-1	TRBJ2-7	TGCAGTGCTAGTGAGGGGAGCGAGCAGTACTTC	CSASEGSEQYF
.	.	TRBV27	TRBJ1-5	TGTGCCAGCAGTTTCCGTAGCAATCAGCCCCAGCATTTT	CASSFRSNQPQHF
once	TRBD2	TRBV9	TRBJ2-7	TGTGCCAGCAGCGTAGGAGCGGGAGGGGCTTGGGAGCAGTACTTC	CASSVGAGGAWEQYF
.	TRBD2	TRBV5-4	TRBJ2-7	TGTGCCAGCAGCTTGGCCGGACTAGCGGGCTCCTACGAGCAGTACTTC	CASSLAGLAGSYEQYF